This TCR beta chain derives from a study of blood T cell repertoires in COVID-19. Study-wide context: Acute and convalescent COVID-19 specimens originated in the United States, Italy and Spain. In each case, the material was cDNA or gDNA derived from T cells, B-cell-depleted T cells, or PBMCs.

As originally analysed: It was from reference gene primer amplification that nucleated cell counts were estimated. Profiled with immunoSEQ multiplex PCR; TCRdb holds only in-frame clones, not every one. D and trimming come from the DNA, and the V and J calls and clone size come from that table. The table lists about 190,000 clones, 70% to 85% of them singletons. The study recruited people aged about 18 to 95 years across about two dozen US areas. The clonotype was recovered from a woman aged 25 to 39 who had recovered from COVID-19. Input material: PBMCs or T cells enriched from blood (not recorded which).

The CDR3 region is CASSLKLAGGNNEQFF. CDR3 nucleotides: TGTGCCAGCAGCCTAAAGCTAGCGGGAGGTAACAATGAGCAGTTCTTC. The V gene is TRBV7-2, the J gene TRBJ2-1, with 11 bases identical to TRBD2. J was trimmed by 5 bases and V by 5 bases; bases with no gene match: 8. Germline CDR1 is SGHTA and CDR2 is FQGNSA. The CDR3 is 16 amino acids.